One T cell receptor beta chain is described in this entry. No antigen is known for it. The data originate from a study of shared clonotypes between healthy human individuals. Study-wide points: Sequencing depth was expected to influence donor clonotype sharing. Several donors shared 5% to 5.5% of their naive CD4 clonotypes.

Assay runs were performed at deep level. Repertoires were generated with immunoSEQ multiplex PCR, while TCRdb's copy carries only in-frame clones and drops some. The data contain about 380,000 clones, 96% of them singletons. Germline loops: CDR1 SGHTA, CDR2 FQGTGA. The CDR3 length is 15 residues. With V trimmed by 4 bases and J by 9 bases, 6 bases remained unmatched. This TCR came from a man under 40 in good health. The material sequenced was memory CD8+ T cells sorted from blood. Subset noted: CD45RO+ cells pooled with CCR7-negative TemRA cells. The rearrangement uses TRBV7-3 and TRBJ2-1; 13 bases line up with TRBD2. The CDR3 region has the DNA TGTGCCAGCAGCTCACTAGCGGGAGGGCCAGGTGAGCAGTTCTTC. This translates into CASSSLAGGPGEQFF. Full variable domain (remainder filled in from reference TRBV7-3 and TRBJ2-1): GAGVSQTPSNKVTEKGKYVELRCDPISGHTALYWYRQSLGQGPEFLIYFQGTGAADDSGLPNDRFFAVRPEGSVSTLKIQRTERGDSAVYLCASSSLAGGPGEQFFGPGTRLTVL.